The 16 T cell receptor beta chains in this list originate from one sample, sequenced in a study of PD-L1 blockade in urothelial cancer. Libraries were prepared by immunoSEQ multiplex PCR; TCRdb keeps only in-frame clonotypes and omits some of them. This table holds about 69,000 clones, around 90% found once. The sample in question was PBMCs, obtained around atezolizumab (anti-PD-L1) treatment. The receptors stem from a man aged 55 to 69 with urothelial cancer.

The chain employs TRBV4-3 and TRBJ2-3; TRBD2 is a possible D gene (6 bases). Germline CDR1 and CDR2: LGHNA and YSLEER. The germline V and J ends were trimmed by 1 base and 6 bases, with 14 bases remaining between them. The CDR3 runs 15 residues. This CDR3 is CASSQGETSWDTQYF. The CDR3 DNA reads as TGCGCCAGCAGCCAAGGTGAAACTAGCTGGGATACGCAGTATTTT.

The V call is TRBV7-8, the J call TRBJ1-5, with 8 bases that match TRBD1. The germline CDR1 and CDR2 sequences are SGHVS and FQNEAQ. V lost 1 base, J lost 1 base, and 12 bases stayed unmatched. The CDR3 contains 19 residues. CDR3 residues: CASSLGFRTGIRSNQPQHF. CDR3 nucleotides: TGTGCCAGCAGCTTAGGTTTCCGGACAGGGATACGAAGCAATCAGCCCCAGCATTTT.

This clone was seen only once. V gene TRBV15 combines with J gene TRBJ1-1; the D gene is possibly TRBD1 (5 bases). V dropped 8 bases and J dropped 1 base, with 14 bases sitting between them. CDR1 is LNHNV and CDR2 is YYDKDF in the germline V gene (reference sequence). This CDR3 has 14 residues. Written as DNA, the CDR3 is TGTGCCACCTTGGGTGGGCAGGGGAACACTGAAGCTTTCTTT. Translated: CATLGGQGNTEAFF.

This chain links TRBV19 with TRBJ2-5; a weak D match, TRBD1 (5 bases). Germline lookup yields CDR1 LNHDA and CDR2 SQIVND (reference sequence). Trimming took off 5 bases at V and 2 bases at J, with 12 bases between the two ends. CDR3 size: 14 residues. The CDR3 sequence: CASSSRTRQETQYF. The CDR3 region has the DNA TGTGCCAGTAGTTCCCGGACACGTCAAGAGACCCAGTACTTC. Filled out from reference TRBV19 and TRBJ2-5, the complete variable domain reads DGGITQSPKYLFRKEGQNVTLSCEQNLNHDAMYWYRQDPGQGLRLIYYSQIVNDFQKGDIAEGYSVSREKKESFPLTVTSAQKNPTAFYLCASSSRTRQETQYFGPGTRLLVL.

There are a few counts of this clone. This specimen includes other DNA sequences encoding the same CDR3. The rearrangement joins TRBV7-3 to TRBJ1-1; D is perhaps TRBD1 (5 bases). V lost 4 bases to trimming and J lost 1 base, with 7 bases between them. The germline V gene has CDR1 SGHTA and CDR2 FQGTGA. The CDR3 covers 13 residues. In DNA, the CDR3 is TGTGCCAGCAGCTCCCAGGGGAACACTGAAGCTTTCTTT. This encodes CASSSQGNTEAFF.

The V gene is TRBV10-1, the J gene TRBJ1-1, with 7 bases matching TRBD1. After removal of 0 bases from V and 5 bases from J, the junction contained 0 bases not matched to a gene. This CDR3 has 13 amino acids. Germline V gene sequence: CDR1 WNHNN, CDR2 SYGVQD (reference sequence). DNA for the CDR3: TGCGCCAGCAGTGAGTCCAGGGGGACTGAAGCTTTCTTT. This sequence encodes CASSESRGTEAFF.

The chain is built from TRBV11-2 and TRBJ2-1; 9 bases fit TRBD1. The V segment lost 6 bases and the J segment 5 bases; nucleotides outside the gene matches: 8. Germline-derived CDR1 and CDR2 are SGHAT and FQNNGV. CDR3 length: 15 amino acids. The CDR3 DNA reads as TGTGCCAGCAGGCAGCCGGGACAGGGCAACAATGAGCAGTTCTTC. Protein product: CASRQPGQGNNEQFF.

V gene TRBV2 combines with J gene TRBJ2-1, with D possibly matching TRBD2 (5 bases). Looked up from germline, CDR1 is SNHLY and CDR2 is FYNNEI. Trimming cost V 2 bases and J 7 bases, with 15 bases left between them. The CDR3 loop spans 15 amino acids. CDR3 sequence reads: CASSEPLAGTNEQFF. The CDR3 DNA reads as TGTGCCAGCAGTGAACCCCTAGCCGGTACGAATGAGCAGTTCTTC.

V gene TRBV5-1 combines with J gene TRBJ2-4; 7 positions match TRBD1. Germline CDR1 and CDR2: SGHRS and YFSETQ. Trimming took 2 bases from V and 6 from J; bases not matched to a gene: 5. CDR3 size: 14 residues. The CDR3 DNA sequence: TGCGCCAGCAGCTTAGACAGGGTCTCAAACATTCAGTACTTC. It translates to CASSLDRVSNIQYF.

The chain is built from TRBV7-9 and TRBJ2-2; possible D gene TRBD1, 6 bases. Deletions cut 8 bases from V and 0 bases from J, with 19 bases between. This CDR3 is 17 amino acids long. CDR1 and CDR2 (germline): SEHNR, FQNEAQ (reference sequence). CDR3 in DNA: TGTGCCAGCTTAAGCTCAGGGGTTTTAGCGAACACCGGGGAGCTGTTTTTT. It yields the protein CASLSSGVLANTGELFF. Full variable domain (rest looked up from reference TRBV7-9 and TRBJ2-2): DTGVSQNPRHKITKRGQNVTFRCDPISEHNRLYWYRQTLGQGPEFLTYFQNEAQLEKSRLLSDRFSAERPKGSFSTLEIQRTEQGDSAMYLCASLSSGVLANTGELFFGEGSRLTVL.

The CDR3 coding sequence is TGTGCCAGCTCGCTTGGACAGGTCAACACTGAAGCTTTCTTT. This sequence encodes CASSLGQVNTEAFF. This chain uses TRBV18 with TRBJ1-1; 7 bases are a match to TRBD1. Germline lookup yields CDR1 KGHSH and CDR2 LQKENI. V was pared by 6 bases and J by 2 bases, with 6 bases of the junction left unmatched. This CDR3 is built from 14 residues.

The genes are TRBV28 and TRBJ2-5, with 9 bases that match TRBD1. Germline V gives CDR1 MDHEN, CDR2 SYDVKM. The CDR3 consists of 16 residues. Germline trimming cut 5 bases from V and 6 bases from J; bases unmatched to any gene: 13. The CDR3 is CASSPAAGTGRKTQYF. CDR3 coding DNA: TGTGCCAGCAGTCCCGCGGCCGGGACAGGGCGGAAGACCCAGTACTTC.

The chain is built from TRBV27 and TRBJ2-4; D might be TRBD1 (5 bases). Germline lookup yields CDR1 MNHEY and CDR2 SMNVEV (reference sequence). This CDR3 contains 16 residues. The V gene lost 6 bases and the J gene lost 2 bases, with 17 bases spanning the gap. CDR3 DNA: TGTGCCAGCAGCCACCCACATGACAGATCCAAAAACATTCAGTACTTC. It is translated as CASSHPHDRSKNIQYF.

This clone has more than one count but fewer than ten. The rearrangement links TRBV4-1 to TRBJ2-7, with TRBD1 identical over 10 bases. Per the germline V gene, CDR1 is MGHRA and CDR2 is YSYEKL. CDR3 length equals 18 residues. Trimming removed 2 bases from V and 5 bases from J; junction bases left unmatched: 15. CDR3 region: CASSQIIPRTGGDNEQYF. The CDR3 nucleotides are TGCGCCAGCAGCCAAATAATACCTCGGACAGGGGGTGACAACGAGCAGTACTTC.

The CDR3 sequence is CASSRMEGSNQPQHF. In DNA form, the CDR3 reads TGTGCCAGCTCACGCATGGAGGGGAGCAATCAGCCCCAGCATTTT. The gene calls are TRBV18 and TRBJ1-5; TRBD1 is a possible D gene (5 bases). Trimming took off 4 bases at V and 1 base at J, with 11 bases between the two ends. This CDR3 comprises 15 residues. Germline lookup yields CDR1 KGHSH and CDR2 LQKENI.

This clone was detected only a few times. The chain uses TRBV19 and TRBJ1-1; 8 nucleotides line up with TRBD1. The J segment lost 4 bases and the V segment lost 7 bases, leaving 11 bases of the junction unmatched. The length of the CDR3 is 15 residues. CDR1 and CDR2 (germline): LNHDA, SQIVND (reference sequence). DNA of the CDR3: TGTGCCAGTAAGGACAGGGAGTTTCTGGGCACTGAAGCTTTCTTT. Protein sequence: CASKDREFLGTEAFF.